This TCR beta chain was obtained from a study of T cell responses to AZD1222 COVID-19 vaccine. The CDR3 runs to 15 residues. Germline values: CDR1 SGHVS, CDR2 FQNEAQ. V lost 1 base, J lost 0 bases, and 8 bases lay in between. Here immunoSEQ multiplex PCR was the method, and the copy in TCRdb shows in-frame clones only, minus some. The data show about 140,000 clones, with 75% to 90% seen just once and approximately 1.5% held by the top ten. Comments on this clone: Its antigen is currently unknown.

General study results and limits: All repertoire sampling was performed exclusively after the peak T cell response.

This sample comprised peripheral blood, obtained on day 0 of AZD1222 vaccination. This chain links TRBV7-8 with TRBJ2-3, with no clear D. The sequence was obtained from an adult in good health. CDR3: CASSLEQMSTDTQYF. For the CDR3, the DNA is TGTGCCAGCAGCTTAGAACAGATGAGCACAGATACGCAGTATTTT.